This T cell receptor beta chain was sequenced in a study of Ad26.COV2.S vaccination and SARS-CoV-2 variants. The germline V gene encodes CDR1 LNHDA and CDR2 SQIVND (reference sequence). CDR3 length: 15 amino acids. V was clipped by 7 bases and J by 4 bases; unmatched bases: 7. Treatment here: some 20 received Ad26.COV2.S at low or high dose, single or two shots; about 5 received placebo; per-sample allocation not given. Day 63 after the first injection of vaccine or placebo was the sampling time. Aged 18-55 years, donor was enrolled in Boston in the early 2020s. Profiled with immunoSEQ multiplex PCR; TCRdb holds only in-frame clones, not every one. Here the sample spans about 680,000 clones, roughly 90% being singletons.

The sample here was peripheral blood, taken in a trial of Ad26.COV2.S vaccine versus placebo. This chain joins TRBV19 and TRBJ1-1, with 12 positions matching TRBD1. The clonotype originates from a person aged 18-65 years who received the Ad26.COV2.S COVID-19 vaccine or a placebo. CDR3 in DNA: TGTGCCAGTACCATTTTGGGACAGGGGGCCACTGAAGCTTTCTTT. This encodes CASTILGQGATEAFF.